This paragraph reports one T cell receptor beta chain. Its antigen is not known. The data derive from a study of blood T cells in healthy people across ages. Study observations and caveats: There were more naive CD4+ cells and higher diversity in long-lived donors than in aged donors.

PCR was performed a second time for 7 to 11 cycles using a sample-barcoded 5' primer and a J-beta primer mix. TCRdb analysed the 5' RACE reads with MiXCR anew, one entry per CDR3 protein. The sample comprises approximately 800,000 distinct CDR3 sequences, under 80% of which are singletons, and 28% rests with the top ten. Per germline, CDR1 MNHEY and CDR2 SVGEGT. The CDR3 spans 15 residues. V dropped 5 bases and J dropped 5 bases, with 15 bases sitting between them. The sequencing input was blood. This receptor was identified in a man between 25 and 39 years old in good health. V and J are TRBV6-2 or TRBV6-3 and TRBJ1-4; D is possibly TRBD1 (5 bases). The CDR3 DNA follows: TGTGCCAGCAGTCGGGGCGTTCCCGAAAATGAAAAACTGTTTTTT. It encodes CASSRGVPENEKLFF.